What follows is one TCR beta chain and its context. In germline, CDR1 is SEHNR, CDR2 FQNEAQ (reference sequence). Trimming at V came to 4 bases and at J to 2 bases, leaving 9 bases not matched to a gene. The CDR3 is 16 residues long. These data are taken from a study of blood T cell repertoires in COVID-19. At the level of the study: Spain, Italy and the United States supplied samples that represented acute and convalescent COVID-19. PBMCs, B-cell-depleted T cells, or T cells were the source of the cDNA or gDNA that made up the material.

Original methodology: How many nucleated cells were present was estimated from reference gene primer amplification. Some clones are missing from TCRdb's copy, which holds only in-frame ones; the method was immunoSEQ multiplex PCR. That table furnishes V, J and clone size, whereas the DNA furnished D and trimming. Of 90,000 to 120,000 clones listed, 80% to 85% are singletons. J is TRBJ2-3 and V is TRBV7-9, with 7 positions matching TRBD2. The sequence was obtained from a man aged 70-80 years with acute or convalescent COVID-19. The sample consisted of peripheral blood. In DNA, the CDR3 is TGTGCCAGCAGCTCCGGGGGAGGGTCGCACACAGATACGCAGTATTTT. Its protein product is CASSSGGGSHTDTQYF.